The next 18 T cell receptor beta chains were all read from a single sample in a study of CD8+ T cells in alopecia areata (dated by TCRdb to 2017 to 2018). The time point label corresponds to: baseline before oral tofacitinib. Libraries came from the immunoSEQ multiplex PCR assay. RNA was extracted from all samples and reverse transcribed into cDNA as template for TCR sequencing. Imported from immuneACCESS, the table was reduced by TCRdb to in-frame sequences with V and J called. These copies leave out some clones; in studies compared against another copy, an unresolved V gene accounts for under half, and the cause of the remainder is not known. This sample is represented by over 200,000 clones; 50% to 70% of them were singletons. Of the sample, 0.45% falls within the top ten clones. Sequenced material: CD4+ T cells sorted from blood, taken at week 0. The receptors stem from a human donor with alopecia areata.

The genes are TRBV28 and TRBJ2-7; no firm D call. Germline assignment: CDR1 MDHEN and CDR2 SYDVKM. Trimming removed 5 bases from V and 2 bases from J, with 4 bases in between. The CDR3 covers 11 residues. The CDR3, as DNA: TGTGCCAGCAGTGTTACCTACGAGCAGTACTTC. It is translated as CASSVTYEQYF.

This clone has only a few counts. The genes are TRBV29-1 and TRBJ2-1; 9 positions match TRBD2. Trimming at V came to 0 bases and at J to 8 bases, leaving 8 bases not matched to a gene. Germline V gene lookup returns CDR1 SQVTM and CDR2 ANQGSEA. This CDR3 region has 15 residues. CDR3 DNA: TGCAGCGTTGAAGATTGGAGCGGGAGGCTTGATGAGCAGTTCTTC. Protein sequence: CSVEDWSGRLDEQFF.

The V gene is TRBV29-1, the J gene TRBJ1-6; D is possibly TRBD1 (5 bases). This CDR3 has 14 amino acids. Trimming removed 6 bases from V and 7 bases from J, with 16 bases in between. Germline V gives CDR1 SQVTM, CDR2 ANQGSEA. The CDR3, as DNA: TGCAGCGTCCAAGTGGCAGGGCGGAATTCACCCCTCCACTTT. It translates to CSVQVAGRNSPLHF.

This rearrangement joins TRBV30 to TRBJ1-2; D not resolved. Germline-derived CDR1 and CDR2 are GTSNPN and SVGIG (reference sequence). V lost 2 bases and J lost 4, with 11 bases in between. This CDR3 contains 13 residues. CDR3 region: CAWSSEILYGYTF. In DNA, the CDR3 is TGTGCCTGGAGTTCGGAGATCCTCTATGGCTACACCTTC. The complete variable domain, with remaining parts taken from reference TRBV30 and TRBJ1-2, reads SQTIHQWPATLVQPVGSPLSLECTVEGTSNPNLYWYRQAAGRGLQLLFYSVGIGQISSEVPQNLSASRPQDRQFILSSKKLLLSDSGFYLCAWSSEILYGYTFGSGTRLTVV.

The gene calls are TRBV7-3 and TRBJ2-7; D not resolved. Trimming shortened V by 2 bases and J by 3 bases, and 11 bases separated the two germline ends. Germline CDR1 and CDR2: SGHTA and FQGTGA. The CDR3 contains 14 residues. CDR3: CASSLQSMGYEQYF. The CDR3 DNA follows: TGTGCCAGCAGCTTACAATCGATGGGCTACGAGCAGTACTTC.

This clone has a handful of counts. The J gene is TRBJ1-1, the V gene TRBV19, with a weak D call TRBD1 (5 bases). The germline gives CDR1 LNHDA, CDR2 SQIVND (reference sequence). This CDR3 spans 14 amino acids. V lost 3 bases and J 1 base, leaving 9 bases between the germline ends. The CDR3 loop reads CASSINRRNTEAFF. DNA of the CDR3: TGTGCCAGTAGTATTAACAGGCGGAACACTGAAGCTTTCTTT.

In nucleotides, the CDR3 is TGTGCCAGCAGCACCCGGGGAGATACGCAGTATTTT. Amino acid sequence: CASSTRGDTQYF. The chain couples TRBV6-5 to TRBJ2-3; possibly TRBD2 for D (5 bases). Trimming took 6 bases from V and 5 from J, leaving 9 bases between them. The CDR3 has 12 amino acids. From germline, CDR1 is MNHEY and CDR2 SVGAGI.

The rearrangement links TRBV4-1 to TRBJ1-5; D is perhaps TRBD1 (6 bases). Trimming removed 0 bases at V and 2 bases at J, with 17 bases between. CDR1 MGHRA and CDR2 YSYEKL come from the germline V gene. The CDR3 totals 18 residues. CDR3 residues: CASSQEWRDTRGNQPQHF. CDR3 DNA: TGCGCCAGCAGCCAAGAATGGCGGGACACGAGAGGCAATCAGCCCCAGCATTTT.

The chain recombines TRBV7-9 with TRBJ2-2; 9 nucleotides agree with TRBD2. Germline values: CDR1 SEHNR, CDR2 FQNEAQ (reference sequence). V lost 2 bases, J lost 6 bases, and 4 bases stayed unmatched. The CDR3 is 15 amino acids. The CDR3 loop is CASSLLRGGPGELFF. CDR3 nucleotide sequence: TGTGCCAGCAGCTTACTGCGGGGGGGCCCCGGGGAGCTGTTTTTT.

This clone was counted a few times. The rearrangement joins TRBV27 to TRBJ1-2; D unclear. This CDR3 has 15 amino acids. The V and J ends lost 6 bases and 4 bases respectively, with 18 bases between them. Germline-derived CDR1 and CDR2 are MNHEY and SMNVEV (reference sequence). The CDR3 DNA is TGTGCCAGCAGCCCCGCGGGCCGGAACCTCTATGGCTACACCTTC. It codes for CASSPAGRNLYGYTF.

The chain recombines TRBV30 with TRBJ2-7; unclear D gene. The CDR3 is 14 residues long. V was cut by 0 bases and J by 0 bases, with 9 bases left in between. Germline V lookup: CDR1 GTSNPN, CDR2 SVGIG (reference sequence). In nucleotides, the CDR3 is TGTGCCTGGAGTGTGGGCCGCCGCTCCTACGAGCAGTACTTC. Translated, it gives CAWSVGRRSYEQYF.

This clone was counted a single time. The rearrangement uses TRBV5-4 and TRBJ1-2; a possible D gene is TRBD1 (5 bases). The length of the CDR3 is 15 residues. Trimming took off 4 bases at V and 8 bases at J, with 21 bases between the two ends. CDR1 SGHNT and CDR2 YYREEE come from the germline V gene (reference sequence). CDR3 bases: TGTGCCAGCAGCCTCACAATAGGGGCGACGGGAGGCTACACCTTC. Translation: CASSLTIGATGGYTF.

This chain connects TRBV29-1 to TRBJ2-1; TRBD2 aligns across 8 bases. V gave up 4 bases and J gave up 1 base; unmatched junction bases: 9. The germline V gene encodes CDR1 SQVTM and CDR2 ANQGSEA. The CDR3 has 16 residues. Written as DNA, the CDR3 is TGCAGCGTTGGTGAGGCCAGCGGGGGTTCCTACAATGAGCAGTTCTTC. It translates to CSVGEASGGSYNEQFF.

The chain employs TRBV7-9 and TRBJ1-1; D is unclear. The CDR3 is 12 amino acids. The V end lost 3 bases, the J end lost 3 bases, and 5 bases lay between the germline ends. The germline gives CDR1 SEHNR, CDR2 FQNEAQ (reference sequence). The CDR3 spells CASSFLDTEAFF. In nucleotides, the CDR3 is TGTGCCAGCAGCTTTCTGGACACTGAAGCTTTCTTT.

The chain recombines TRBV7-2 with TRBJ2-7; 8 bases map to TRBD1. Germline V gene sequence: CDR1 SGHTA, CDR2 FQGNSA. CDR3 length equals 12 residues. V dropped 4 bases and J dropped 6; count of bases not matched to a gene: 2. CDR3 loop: CASSSTGVEQYF. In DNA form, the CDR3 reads TGTGCCAGCAGCTCGACAGGGGTCGAGCAGTACTTC.

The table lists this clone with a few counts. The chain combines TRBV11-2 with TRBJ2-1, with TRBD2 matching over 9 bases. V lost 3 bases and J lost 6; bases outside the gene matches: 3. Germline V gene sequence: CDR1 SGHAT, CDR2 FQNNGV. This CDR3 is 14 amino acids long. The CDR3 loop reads CASSFGLAINEQFF. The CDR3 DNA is TGTGCCAGCAGCTTCGGACTAGCGATCAATGAGCAGTTCTTC. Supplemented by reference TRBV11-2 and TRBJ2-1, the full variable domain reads EAGVAQSPRYKIIEKRQSVAFWCNPISGHATLYWYQQILGQGPKLLIQFQNNGVVDDSQLPKDRFSAERLKGVDSTLKIQPAKLEDSAVYLCASSFGLAINEQFFGPGTRLTVL.

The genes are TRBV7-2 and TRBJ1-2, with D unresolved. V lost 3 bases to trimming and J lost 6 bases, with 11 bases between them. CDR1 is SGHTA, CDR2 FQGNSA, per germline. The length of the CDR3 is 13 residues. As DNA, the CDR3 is TGTGCCAGCAGCTTGGCCTCGGTGGATGGCTACACCTTC. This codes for CASSLASVDGYTF.

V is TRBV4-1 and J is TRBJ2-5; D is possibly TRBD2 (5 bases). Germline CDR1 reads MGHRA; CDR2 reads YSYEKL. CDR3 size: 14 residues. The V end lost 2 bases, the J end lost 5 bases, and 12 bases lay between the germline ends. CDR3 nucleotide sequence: TGCGCCAGCAGCCAATCCGAGGGATTGGAGACCCAGTACTTC. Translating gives CASSQSEGLETQYF.